What follows describes a single T cell receptor beta chain. The data stem from a study of blood T cell repertoires in COVID-19. Whole-study context: The origin of the acute and convalescent COVID-19 samples was the United States, Italy and Spain. PBMCs, B-cell-depleted T cells, or T cells were the source of the cDNA or gDNA that made up the material.

V was cut by 0 bases and J by 0 bases, with 14 bases left in between. CDR3 length equals 17 residues. Germline values: CDR1 MNHEY, CDR2 SVGEGT. Assay used: immunoSEQ multiplex PCR; TCRdb lists only in-frame clones, some missing. There are 200,000 to 250,000 clones in the sample; about 79% occur only once, and about 9.7% lies in the top ten. The chain joins TRBV6-2 or TRBV6-3 to TRBJ1-2, with unresolved D. The receptor was derived from a man in his forties or fifties with active or convalescent COVID-19. Sequencing was done on a sample of peripheral blood. The CDR3 nucleotides read TGTGCCAGCAGTTACTCGAGCGTGGCTTACACTAACTATGGCTACACCTTC. Translation gives CASSYSSVAYTNYGYTF.